The rows below give T cell receptor beta chains drawn from one sample of a study of blood T cell repertoires in COVID-19. TCRdb's table, derived via immunoSEQ multiplex PCR, lists solely in-frame clones and lacks some. Altogether roughly 150,000 clones are present, around four fifths being singletons, with the ten largest covering about 8%. The sample was PBMCs or T cells enriched from blood (not recorded which). The receptor set was obtained from a woman in her fifties or sixties who had recovered from COVID-19. The CDR3 runs from the conserved cysteine through the conserved F or W. The order of the fields is clone size, V gene, J gene, D gene, CDR3 protein, CDR3 DNA. D genes are given only for firm matches. The size field is filled for only some rows; it gives once, few, many or a size class.

abundance: NA
v_gene: TRBV28
j_gene: TRBJ1-5
d_gene: NA
CDR3aa: CASSPSSSNQPQHF
CDR3nt: TGTGCCAGCAGTCCTTCCTCTAGCAATCAGCCCCAGCATTTT

abundance: NA
v_gene: TRBV5-1
j_gene: TRBJ2-5
d_gene: NA
CDR3aa: CASSPTSGETQYF
CDR3nt: TGCGCCAGCAGCCCTACATCAGGGGAGACCCAGTACTTC

abundance: NA
v_gene: TRBV11-3
j_gene: TRBJ2-3
d_gene: NA
CDR3aa: CASSLRGLPTDTQYF
CDR3nt: TGTGCCAGCAGCCTGCGGGGGCTCCCCACAGATACGCAGTATTTT

abundance: NA
v_gene: TRBV6-9
j_gene: TRBJ2-7
d_gene: NA
CDR3aa: CASGNSAGFGSYEQYF
CDR3nt: TGTGCCAGCGGAAACAGTGCGGGATTTGGGTCCTACGAGCAGTACTTC

abundance: NA
v_gene: TRBV6-5
j_gene: TRBJ2-2
d_gene: TRBD1
CDR3aa: CASSWDRADTGELFF
CDR3nt: TGTGCCAGCAGTTGGGACAGGGCGGACACCGGGGAGCTGTTTTTT

abundance: few
v_gene: TRBV9
j_gene: TRBJ2-6
d_gene: TRBD2
CDR3aa: CASSGRGRYSGANVLTF
CDR3nt: TGTGCCAGCAGCGGGCGCGGGAGATACTCTGGGGCCAACGTCCTGACTTTC

abundance: NA
v_gene: TRBV5-1
j_gene: TRBJ2-1
d_gene: TRBD2
CDR3aa: CASSLGGLADNEQFF
CDR3nt: TGCGCCAGCAGCTTGGGAGGACTAGCGGACAATGAGCAGTTCTTC

abundance: NA
v_gene: TRBV18
j_gene: TRBJ1-3
d_gene: NA
CDR3aa: CASSPGNSGNTIYF
CDR3nt: TGTGCCAGCTCACCAGGCAACTCTGGAAACACCATATATTTT

abundance: NA
v_gene: TRBV5-1
j_gene: TRBJ2-1
d_gene: TRBD2
CDR3aa: CASSLEGAGGVSYNEQFF
CDR3nt: TGCGCCAGCAGCTTGGAAGGTGCGGGAGGGGTTTCCTACAATGAGCAGTTCTTC

abundance: NA
v_gene: TRBV5-6
j_gene: TRBJ2-2
d_gene: NA
CDR3aa: CASSLTGFTGELFF
CDR3nt: TGTGCCAGCAGCTTAACCGGGTTCACCGGGGAGCTGTTTTTT

abundance: NA
v_gene: TRBV29-1
j_gene: TRBJ1-1
d_gene: NA
CDR3aa: CSVVRGITEAFF
CDR3nt: TGCAGCGTTGTCCGGGGAATAACTGAAGCTTTCTTT

abundance: NA
v_gene: TRBV29-1
j_gene: TRBJ2-3
d_gene: TRBD1
CDR3aa: CSSRDSSTQYF
CDR3nt: TGCAGCTCAAGGGACAGCAGTACGCAGTATTTT

abundance: many
v_gene: TRBV7-6
j_gene: TRBJ2-3
d_gene: TRBD2
CDR3aa: CASSLSAGVLSTSTDTQYF
CDR3nt: TGTGCCAGCAGCCTTTCAGCGGGAGTACTATCAACTAGCACAGATACGCAGTATTTT

abundance: few
v_gene: TRBV2
j_gene: TRBJ2-5
d_gene: NA
CDR3aa: CASSARTQETQYF
CDR3nt: TGTGCCAGCAGTGCTAGGACTCAAGAGACCCAGTACTTC

abundance: NA
v_gene: TRBV7-2
j_gene: TRBJ1-5
d_gene: NA
CDR3aa: CASSLDYSNQPQHF
CDR3nt: TGTGCCAGCAGCTTAGACTATAGCAATCAGCCCCAGCATTTT

abundance: once
v_gene: TRBV19
j_gene: TRBJ2-5
d_gene: TRBD2
CDR3aa: CASSDWTRGETQYF
CDR3nt: TGTGCCAGTAGTGACTGGACTAGAGGCGAGACCCAGTACTTC

abundance: NA
v_gene: TRBV5-1
j_gene: TRBJ1-1
d_gene: NA
CDR3aa: CASSTQLGFTEAFF
CDR3nt: TGCGCCAGCAGCACTCAGCTAGGATTCACTGAAGCTTTCTTT

abundance: NA
v_gene: TRBV4-2
j_gene: TRBJ2-3
d_gene: NA
CDR3aa: CASSQNPGGRTDTQYF
CDR3nt: TGTGCCAGCAGCCAAAATCCCGGGGGACGCACAGATACGCAGTATTTT

abundance: NA
v_gene: TRBV4-2
j_gene: TRBJ2-6
d_gene: TRBD2
CDR3aa: CASSRTSGGASGANVLTF
CDR3nt: TGTGCCAGCAGCCGGACTAGCGGGGGGGCATCTGGGGCCAACGTCCTGACTTTC

abundance: NA
v_gene: TRBV5-1
j_gene: TRBJ2-1
d_gene: NA
CDR3aa: CASSSNNEQFF
CDR3nt: TGCGCCAGCAGCTCCAACAATGAGCAGTTCTTC

abundance: NA
v_gene: TRBV12-3/TRBV12-4
j_gene: TRBJ1-1
d_gene: NA
CDR3aa: CASSLDIFAFF
CDR3nt: TGTGCCAGCAGCTTGGACATTTTTGCTTTCTTT

abundance: once
v_gene: TRBV10-1
j_gene: TRBJ2-1
d_gene: NA
CDR3aa: CASSRTGQFF
CDR3nt: TGCGCCAGCAGTCGTACGGGGCAGTTCTTC

abundance: NA
v_gene: TRBV5-4
j_gene: TRBJ2-2
d_gene: NA
CDR3aa: CASSRRRVGGAGELFF
CDR3nt: TGTGCCAGCAGTCGGCGACGCGTTGGAGGGGCCGGGGAGCTGTTTTTT

abundance: NA
v_gene: TRBV6-5
j_gene: TRBJ2-2
d_gene: NA
CDR3aa: CASSYSGGASTGELFF
CDR3nt: TGTGCCAGCAGTTACTCGGGGGGGGCGTCCACCGGGGAGCTGTTTTTT

abundance: NA
v_gene: TRBV7-3
j_gene: TRBJ1-1
d_gene: TRBD1
CDR3aa: CASSGQGADTEAFF
CDR3nt: TGTGCCAGCAGCGGCCAGGGGGCGGACACTGAAGCTTTCTTT

abundance: NA
v_gene: TRBV28
j_gene: TRBJ2-3
d_gene: NA
CDR3aa: CASGSGPPTDTQYF
CDR3nt: TGTGCCAGCGGAAGCGGGCCTCCTACAGATACGCAGTATTTT

abundance: NA
v_gene: TRBV5-1
j_gene: TRBJ2-7
d_gene: TRBD1
CDR3aa: CASSRDGQGYEQYF
CDR3nt: TGCGCCAGCAGCCGGGATGGACAGGGCTACGAGCAGTACTTC

abundance: NA
v_gene: TRBV2
j_gene: TRBJ2-1
d_gene: TRBD2
CDR3aa: CASSEYGLAGVPLDEQFF
CDR3nt: TGTGCCAGCAGTGAGTATGGACTAGCGGGAGTTCCTCTGGATGAGCAGTTCTTC

abundance: once
v_gene: TRBV7-8
j_gene: TRBJ2-1
d_gene: NA
CDR3aa: CASSRKATEAAEQFF
CDR3nt: TGTGCCAGCAGTCGAAAGGCGACTGAGGCGGCTGAGCAGTTCTTC

abundance: NA
v_gene: TRBV6-4
j_gene: TRBJ1-1
d_gene: NA
CDR3aa: CASSANAGYTEAFF
CDR3nt: TGTGCCAGCAGTGCGAACGCAGGATACACTGAAGCTTTCTTT

abundance: NA
v_gene: TRBV7-9
j_gene: TRBJ1-5
d_gene: NA
CDR3aa: CASSSQAGSNQPQHF
CDR3nt: TGTGCCAGCAGCTCCCAGGCGGGAAGCAATCAGCCCCAGCATTTT

abundance: NA
v_gene: TRBV4-3
j_gene: TRBJ2-5
d_gene: NA
CDR3aa: CASSQRSRGTQYF
CDR3nt: TGCGCCAGCAGCCAGAGGTCCCGAGGGACCCAGTACTTC

abundance: NA
v_gene: TRBV19
j_gene: TRBJ2-3
d_gene: NA
CDR3aa: CASSMGRSTDTQYF
CDR3nt: TGTGCCAGTAGTATGGGGCGGAGCACAGATACGCAGTATTTT

abundance: once
v_gene: TRBV7-2
j_gene: TRBJ1-2
d_gene: NA
CDR3aa: CASSLELGGYTF
CDR3nt: TGTGCCAGCAGCTTAGAGCTGGGCGGCTACACCTTC

abundance: NA
v_gene: TRBV20-1
j_gene: TRBJ1-2
d_gene: NA
CDR3aa: CSASQGAGGGYTF
CDR3nt: TGCAGTGCTAGTCAAGGGGCCGGTGGAGGCTACACCTTC

abundance: NA
v_gene: TRBV7-9
j_gene: TRBJ1-2
d_gene: TRBD1
CDR3aa: CASSFRSGGIYGYTF
CDR3nt: TGTGCCAGCAGCTTTCGTTCAGGGGGCATCTATGGCTACACCTTC

abundance: once
v_gene: TRBV11-2
j_gene: TRBJ1-1
d_gene: TRBD1
CDR3aa: CASGHRTGANTEAFF
CDR3nt: TGTGCCAGCGGGCACAGGACAGGGGCGAACACTGAAGCTTTCTTT

abundance: NA
v_gene: TRBV2
j_gene: TRBJ2-4
d_gene: NA
CDR3aa: CASSAPQLPKNIQYF
CDR3nt: TGTGCCAGCAGTGCCCCACAGCTACCCAAAAACATTCAGTACTTC

abundance: NA
v_gene: TRBV7-2
j_gene: TRBJ1-4
d_gene: TRBD1
CDR3aa: CASSQQTGPEKLFF
CDR3nt: TGTGCCAGCAGCCAACAGACAGGGCCGGAAAAACTGTTTTTT

abundance: NA
v_gene: TRBV28
j_gene: TRBJ1-1
d_gene: NA
CDR3aa: CASSWSGRLYTEAFF
CDR3nt: TGTGCCAGCAGTTGGAGCGGACGGTTGTACACTGAAGCTTTCTTT

abundance: few
v_gene: TRBV7-8
j_gene: TRBJ1-1
d_gene: TRBD1
CDR3aa: CASSTPQGASRMNTEAFF
CDR3nt: TGTGCCAGCAGCACCCCTCAGGGGGCTAGCCGGATGAACACTGAAGCTTTCTTT

abundance: NA
v_gene: TRBV12-3/TRBV12-4
j_gene: TRBJ2-5
d_gene: NA
CDR3aa: CASSLGQGETQYF
CDR3nt: TGTGCCAGCAGTTTAGGCCAGGGGGAGACCCAGTACTTC